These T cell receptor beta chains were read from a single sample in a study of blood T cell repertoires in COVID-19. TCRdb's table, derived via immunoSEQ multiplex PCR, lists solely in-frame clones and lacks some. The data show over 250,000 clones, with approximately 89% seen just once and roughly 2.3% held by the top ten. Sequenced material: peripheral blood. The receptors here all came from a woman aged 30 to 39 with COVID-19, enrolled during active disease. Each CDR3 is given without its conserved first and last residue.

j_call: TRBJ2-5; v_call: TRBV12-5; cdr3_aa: ASGLSPGEETQY
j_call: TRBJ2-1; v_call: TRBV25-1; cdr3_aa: ASTLAGGDEQF
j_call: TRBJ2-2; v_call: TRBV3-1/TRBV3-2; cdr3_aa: ASSQDTFTGELF
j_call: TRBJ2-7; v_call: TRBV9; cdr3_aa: ASSVAGPHEQY
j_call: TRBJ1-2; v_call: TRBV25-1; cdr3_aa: ASSEYFTSEGPPYGYT
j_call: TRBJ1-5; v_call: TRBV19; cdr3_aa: ASEGQLNQPQH
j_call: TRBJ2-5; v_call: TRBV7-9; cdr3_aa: ASSLAVGQGPQETQY
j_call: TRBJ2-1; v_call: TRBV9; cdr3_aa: ASSVEGAGPSSYNEQF
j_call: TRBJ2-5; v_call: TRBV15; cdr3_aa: ATSIRRGRGETQY
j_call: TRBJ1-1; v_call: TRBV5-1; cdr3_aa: ASSYTGQGNTEAF
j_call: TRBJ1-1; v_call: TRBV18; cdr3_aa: ASSDTGPMNTEAF
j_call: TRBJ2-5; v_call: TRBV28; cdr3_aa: ASSSSVETQY
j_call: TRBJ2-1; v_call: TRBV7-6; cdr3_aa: ASSSTPSGVYNEQF
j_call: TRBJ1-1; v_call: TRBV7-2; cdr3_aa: ASSLVAGNTEAF
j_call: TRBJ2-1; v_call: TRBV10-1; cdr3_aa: ASTPSPGTSGRLGYNEQF
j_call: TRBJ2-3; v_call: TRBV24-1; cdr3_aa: ATSARQGGEDTQY
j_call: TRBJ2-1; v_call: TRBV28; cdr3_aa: ASSLSYRVDEQF
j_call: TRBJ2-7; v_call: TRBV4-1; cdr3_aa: ASSQIGDLAYEQY
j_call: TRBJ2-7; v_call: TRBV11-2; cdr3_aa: ASSLLSGNVRSAYEQY
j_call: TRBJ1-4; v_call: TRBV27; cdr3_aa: ASSPWTGGGEKLF
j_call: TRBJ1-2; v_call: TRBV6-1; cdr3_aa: ASSENRNYGYT
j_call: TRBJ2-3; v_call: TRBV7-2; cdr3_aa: ASSSRQGAHTQY
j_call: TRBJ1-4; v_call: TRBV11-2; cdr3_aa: ASSLAQSWKLF
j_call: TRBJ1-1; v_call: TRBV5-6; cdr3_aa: ASSLGLGQESEAF
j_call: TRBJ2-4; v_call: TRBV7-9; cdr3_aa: ASSLSGDIYKNIQY
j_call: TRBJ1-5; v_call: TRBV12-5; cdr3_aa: ASGLTGRNQPQH
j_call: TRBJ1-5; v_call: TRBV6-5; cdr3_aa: ASSWGVNQPQH